Sequencing of this T cell receptor beta chain was carried out in a study of CD8 T cells in ankylosing spondylitis. The CDR3 is made up of 13 amino acids. From germline, CDR1 is DFQATT and CDR2 SNEGSKA (reference sequence). V shed 7 bases and J shed 0 bases, with 13 bases lying between them. Library preparation for TCR beta used quantitative 5'-RACE with molecular barcodes. Via MiXCR, TCRdb re-called the 5' RACE reads, giving one row per CDR3 protein. This sample has more than 650,000 distinct CDR3 sequences; about 12% occur once, and the top ten carry roughly 0.51%. Study-wide results and caveats: From matched ankylosing spondylitis synovial fluid, disease-linked clones were reportedly recovered at significantly enriched levels. A motif of 7 or 8 highly homologous TCR beta variants was seen as apparently characteristic of ankylosing spondylitis blood. Clones linked to the disease showed a CD8+ phenotype. They occurred at relatively low frequencies in peripheral blood.

Points on this clonotype: Antigen unknown.

This TCR was recovered from a male donor with ankylosing spondylitis. V usage is TRBV20-1 and J usage is TRBJ2-7; no definite D call. The sample was blood, either unsorted or a sorted T cell fraction (not recorded which). CDR3 in DNA: TGCAGTGGCGTACGAGGCGGCTCCTACGAGCAGTACTTC. The encoded protein is CSGVRGGSYEQYF.